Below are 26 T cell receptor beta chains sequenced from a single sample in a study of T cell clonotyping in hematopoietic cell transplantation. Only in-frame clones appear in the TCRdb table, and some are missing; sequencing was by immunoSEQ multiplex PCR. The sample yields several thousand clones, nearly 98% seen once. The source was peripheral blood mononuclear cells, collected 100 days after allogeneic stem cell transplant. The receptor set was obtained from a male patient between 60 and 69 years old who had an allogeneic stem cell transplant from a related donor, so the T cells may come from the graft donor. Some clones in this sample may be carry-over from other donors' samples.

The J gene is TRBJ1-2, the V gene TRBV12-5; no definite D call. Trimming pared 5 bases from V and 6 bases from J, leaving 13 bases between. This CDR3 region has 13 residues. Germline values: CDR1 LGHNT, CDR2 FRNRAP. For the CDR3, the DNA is TGTGCTAGTGGTCAGGACTTTTGGGATGGCTACACCTTC. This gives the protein CASGQDFWDGYTF.

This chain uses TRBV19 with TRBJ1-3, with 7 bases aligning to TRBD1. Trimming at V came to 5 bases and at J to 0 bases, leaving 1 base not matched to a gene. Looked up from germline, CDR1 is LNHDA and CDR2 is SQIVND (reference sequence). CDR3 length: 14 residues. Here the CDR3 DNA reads TGTGCCAGTAGTGCAGGGGGCTCTGGAAACACCATATATTTT. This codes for CASSAGGSGNTIYF.

CDR3 residues: CASSDGQNTEAFF. CDR3 DNA sequence: TGTGCCAGCAGCGATGGGCAGAACACTGAAGCTTTCTTT. The rearrangement joins TRBV9 to TRBJ1-1; no definite D call. Germline V gives CDR1 SGDLS, CDR2 YYNGEE. Trimming removed 3 bases from V and 1 base from J, with 7 bases in between. CDR3 size: 13 residues.

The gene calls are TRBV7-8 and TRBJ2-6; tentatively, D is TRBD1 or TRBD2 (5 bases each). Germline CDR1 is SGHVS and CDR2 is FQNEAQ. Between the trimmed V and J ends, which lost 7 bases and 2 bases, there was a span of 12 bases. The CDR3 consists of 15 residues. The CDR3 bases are TGTGCCAGCACCAAAAGAGGGGCTGGGGCCAACGTCCTGACTTTC. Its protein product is CASTKRGAGANVLTF.

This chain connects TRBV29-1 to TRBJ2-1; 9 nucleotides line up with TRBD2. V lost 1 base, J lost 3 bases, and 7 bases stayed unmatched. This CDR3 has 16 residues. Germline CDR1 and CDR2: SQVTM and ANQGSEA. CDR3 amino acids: CSVEGSGGDIYNEQFF. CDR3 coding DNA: TGCAGCGTTGAAGGTAGCGGGGGCGATATCTACAATGAGCAGTTCTTC.

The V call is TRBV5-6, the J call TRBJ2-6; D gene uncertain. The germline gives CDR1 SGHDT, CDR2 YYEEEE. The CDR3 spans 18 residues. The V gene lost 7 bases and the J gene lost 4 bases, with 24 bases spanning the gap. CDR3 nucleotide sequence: TGTGCCAGCTCCCCACAGATATGGGGATCTAAGGGGGCCAACGTCCTGACTTTC. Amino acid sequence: CASSPQIWGSKGANVLTF.

This CDR3 reads CASSLWQVLDEQYF. CDR3 DNA: TGTGCCAGCAGCTTGTGGCAGGTGCTTGACGAGCAGTACTTC. This chain joins TRBV5-4 and TRBJ2-7; no firm D call. Germline V gene data show CDR1 as SGHNT and CDR2 as YYREEE (reference sequence). The ends were cut back, 1 base at V and 5 bases at J, with 13 bases in the middle. The CDR3 runs to 14 residues.

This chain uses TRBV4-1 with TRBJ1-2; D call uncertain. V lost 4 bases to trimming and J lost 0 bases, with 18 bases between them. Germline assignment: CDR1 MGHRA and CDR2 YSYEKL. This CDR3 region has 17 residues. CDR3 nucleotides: TGCGCCAGCAGCCGGGCCTTGGGCAGCCAAGCTAACTATGGCTACACCTTC. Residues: CASSRALGSQANYGYTF.

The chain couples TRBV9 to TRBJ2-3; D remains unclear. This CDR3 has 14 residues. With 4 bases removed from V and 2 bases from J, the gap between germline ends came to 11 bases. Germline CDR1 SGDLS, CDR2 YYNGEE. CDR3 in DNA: TGTGCCAGCAGCCCCTTAGTAACCACAGATACGCAGTATTTT. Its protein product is CASSPLVTTDTQYF.

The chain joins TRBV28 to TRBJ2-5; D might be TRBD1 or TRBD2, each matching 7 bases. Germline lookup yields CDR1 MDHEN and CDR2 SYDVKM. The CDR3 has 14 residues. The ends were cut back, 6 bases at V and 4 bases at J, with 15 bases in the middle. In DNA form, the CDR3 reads TGTGCCAGCAGCCTCGACAGGGAGGGAGAGACCCAGTACTTC. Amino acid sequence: CASSLDREGETQYF.

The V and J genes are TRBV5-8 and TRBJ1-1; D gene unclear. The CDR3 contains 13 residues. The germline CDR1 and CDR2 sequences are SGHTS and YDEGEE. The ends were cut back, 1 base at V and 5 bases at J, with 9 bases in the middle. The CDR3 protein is CASSLLVETEAFF. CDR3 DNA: TGTGCCAGCAGCTTGTTAGTAGAGACTGAAGCTTTCTTT.

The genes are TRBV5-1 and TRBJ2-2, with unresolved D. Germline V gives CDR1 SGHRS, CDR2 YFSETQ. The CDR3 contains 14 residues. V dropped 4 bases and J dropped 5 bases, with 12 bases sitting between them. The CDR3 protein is CASSPGRQTGELFF. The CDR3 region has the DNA TGCGCCAGCAGCCCTGGCCGGCAGACCGGGGAGCTGTTTTTT. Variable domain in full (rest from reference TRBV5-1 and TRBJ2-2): KAGVTQTPRYLIKTRGQQVTLSCSPISGHRSVSWYQQTPGQGLQFLFEYFSETQRNKGNFPGRFSGRQFSNSRSEMNVSTLELGDSALYLCASSPGRQTGELFFGEGSRLTVL.

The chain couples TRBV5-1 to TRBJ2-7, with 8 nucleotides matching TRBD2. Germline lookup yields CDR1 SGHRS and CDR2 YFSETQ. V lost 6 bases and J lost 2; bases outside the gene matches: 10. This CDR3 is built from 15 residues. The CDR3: CASTEMRGETYEQYF. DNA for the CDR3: TGCGCCAGCACCGAAATGCGGGGGGAAACCTACGAGCAGTACTTC.

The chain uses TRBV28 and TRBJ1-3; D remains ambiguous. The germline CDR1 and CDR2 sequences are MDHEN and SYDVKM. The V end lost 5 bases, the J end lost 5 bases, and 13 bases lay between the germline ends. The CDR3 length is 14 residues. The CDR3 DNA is TGTGCCAGCAGTCCTCAGGACTTTAGAAACACCATATATTTT. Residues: CASSPQDFRNTIYF.

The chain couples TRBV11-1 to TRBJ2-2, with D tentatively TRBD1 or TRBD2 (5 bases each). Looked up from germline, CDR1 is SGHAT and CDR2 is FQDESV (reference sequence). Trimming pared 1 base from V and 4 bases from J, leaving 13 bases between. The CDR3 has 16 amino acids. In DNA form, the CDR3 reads TGTGCCAGCAGCTTAGGAGGGCTTAGGGGCACCGGGGAGCTGTTTTTT. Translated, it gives CASSLGGLRGTGELFF.

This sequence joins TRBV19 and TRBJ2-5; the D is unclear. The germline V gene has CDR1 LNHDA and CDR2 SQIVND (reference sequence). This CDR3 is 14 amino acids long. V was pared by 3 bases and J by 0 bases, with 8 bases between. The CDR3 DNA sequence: TGTGCCAGTAGTATCCCAGCGTACCAAGAGACCCAGTACTTC. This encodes CASSIPAYQETQYF.

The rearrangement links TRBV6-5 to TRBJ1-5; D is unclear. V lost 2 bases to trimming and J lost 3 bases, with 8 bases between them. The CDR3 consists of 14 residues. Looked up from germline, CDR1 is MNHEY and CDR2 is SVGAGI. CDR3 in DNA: TGTGCCAGCAGTTACGACGGATACAATCAGCCCCAGCATTTT. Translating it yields CASSYDGYNQPQHF.

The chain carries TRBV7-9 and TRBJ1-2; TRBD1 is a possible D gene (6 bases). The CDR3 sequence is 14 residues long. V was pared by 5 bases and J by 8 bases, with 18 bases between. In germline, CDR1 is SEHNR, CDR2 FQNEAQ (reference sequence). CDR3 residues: CASSPSGGAEGYTF. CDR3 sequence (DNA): TGTGCCAGCAGCCCGTCGGGGGGCGCAGAGGGCTACACCTTC.

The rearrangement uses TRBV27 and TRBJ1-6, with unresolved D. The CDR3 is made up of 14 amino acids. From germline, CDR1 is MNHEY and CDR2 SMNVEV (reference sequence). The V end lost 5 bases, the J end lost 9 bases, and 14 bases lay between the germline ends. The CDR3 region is CASSLLTSSSPLHF. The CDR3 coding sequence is TGTGCCAGCAGTCTCCTGACAAGCTCTTCACCCCTCCACTTT.

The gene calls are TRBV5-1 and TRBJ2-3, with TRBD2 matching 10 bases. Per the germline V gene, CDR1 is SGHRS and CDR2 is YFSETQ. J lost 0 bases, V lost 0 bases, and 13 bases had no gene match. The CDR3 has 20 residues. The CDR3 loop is CASSLAPPSGGTGSTDTQYF. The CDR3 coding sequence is TGCGCCAGCAGCTTGGCTCCCCCTAGCGGGGGTACCGGGAGCACAGATACGCAGTATTTT.

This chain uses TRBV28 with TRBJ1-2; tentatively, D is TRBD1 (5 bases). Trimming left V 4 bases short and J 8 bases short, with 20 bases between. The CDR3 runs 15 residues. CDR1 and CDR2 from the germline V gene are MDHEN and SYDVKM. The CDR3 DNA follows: TGTGCCAGCAGTTCCCGGGACGGACTCAAACGGGGCTACACCTTC. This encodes CASSSRDGLKRGYTF.

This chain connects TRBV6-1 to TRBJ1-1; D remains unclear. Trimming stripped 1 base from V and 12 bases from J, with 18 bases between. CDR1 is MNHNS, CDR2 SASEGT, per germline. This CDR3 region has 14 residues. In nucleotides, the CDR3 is TGTGCCAGCAGTGAAGTTCTGTTTAAGGGTGAGTCTTTCTTT. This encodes CASSEVLFKGESFF.

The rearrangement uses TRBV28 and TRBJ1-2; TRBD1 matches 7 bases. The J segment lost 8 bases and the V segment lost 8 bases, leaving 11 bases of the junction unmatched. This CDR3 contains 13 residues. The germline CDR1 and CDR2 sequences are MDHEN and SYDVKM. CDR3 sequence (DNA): TGTGCCAGCTTAACCCTGACAGGGTCGGGCTACACCTTC. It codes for CASLTLTGSGYTF.

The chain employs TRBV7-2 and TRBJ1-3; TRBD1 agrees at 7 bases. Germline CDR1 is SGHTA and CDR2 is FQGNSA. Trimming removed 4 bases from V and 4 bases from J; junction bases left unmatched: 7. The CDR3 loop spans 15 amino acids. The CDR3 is CASSSRTGQGNTIYF. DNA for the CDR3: TGTGCCAGCAGCTCTCGGACGGGACAGGGAAACACCATATATTTT.

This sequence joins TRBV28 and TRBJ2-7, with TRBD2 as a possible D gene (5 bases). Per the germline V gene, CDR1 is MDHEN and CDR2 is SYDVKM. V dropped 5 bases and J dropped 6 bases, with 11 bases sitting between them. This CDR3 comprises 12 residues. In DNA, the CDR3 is TGTGCCAGCAGTCCCAGTGGAGGCGAGCAGTACTTC. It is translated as CASSPSGGEQYF. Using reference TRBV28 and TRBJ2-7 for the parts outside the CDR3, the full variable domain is DVKVTQSSRYLVKRTGEKVFLECVQDMDHENMFWYRQDPGLGLRLIYFSYDVKMKEKGDIPEGYSVSREKKERFSLILESASTNQTSMYLCASSPSGGEQYFGPGTRLTVT.

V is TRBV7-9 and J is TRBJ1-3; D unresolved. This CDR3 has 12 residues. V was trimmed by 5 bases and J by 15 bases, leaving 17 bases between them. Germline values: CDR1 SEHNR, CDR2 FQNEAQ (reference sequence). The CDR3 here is CASSPPVLSAYF. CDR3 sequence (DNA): TGTGCCAGCAGCCCCCCCGTGCTCAGCGCATATTTT.